These 25 T cell receptor beta chains were sequenced from one sample in a study of blood T cell repertoires in COVID-19. Here immunoSEQ multiplex PCR was the method, and the copy in TCRdb shows in-frame clones only, minus some. The table shows around 230,000 clones, with roughly 89% occurring only once. The sample consisted of peripheral blood. Source of these receptors: a man aged 25-40 years who had recovered from COVID-19.

The genes are TRBV12-3 or TRBV12-4 and TRBJ1-1; possible D gene TRBD1, 5 bases. With 4 bases removed from V and 0 bases from J, the gap between germline ends came to 6 bases. The CDR3 covers 13 residues. CDR3 coding DNA: TGTGCCAGCAGTTGGGGCTTGAACACTGAAGCTTTCTTT. This translates into CASSWGLNTEAFF.

V usage is TRBV4-1 and J usage is TRBJ2-7; 8 positions agree with TRBD2. The germline V gene has CDR1 MGHRA and CDR2 YSYEKL. V shed 4 bases, J shed 2 bases, and the junction held 1 base outside the gene matches. The length of the CDR3 is 13 residues. In DNA form, the CDR3 reads TGCGCCAGCAGCCCGGGAGGGGCCTACGAGCAGTACTTC. This translates into CASSPGGAYEQYF.

CDR3 residues: CASSALAGVSYNEQFF. The CDR3 bases are TGTGCCAGCAGTGCTCTAGCGGGGGTATCGTACAATGAGCAGTTCTTC. The chain links TRBV11-2 to TRBJ2-1; TRBD2 matches 10 bases. The V segment lost 6 bases and the J segment 4 bases; nucleotides outside the gene matches: 9. CDR3 length equals 16 residues. CDR1 and CDR2 from the germline V gene are SGHAT and FQNNGV.

The chain's CDR3 is CASSIAGGYGYTF. In DNA form, the CDR3 reads TGTGCCAGTAGTATCGCAGGGGGGTATGGCTACACCTTC. The genes are TRBV19 and TRBJ1-2; 7 bases match TRBD1. CDR1 is LNHDA, CDR2 SQIVND, per germline (reference sequence). The CDR3 sequence is 13 residues long. V gave up 3 bases and J gave up 5 bases; unmatched junction bases: 3.

The chain links TRBV19 to TRBJ2-2, with D perhaps matching TRBD1 (6 bases). V shed 1 base and J shed 5 bases, with 8 bases lying between them. This CDR3 is 14 amino acids long. Germline CDR1 LNHDA, CDR2 SQIVND (reference sequence). Here the CDR3 reads CASSIVRGTGELFF. The DNA for the CDR3 is TGTGCCAGTAGTATAGTCAGGGGAACCGGGGAGCTGTTTTTT.

This chain links TRBV2 with TRBJ1-2; 7 nucleotides match TRBD1. Germline-derived CDR1 and CDR2 are SNHLY and FYNNEI. The length of the CDR3 is 14 residues. With V trimmed by 9 bases and J by 4 bases, 11 bases remained unmatched. The CDR3 is CARRQTGPSYGYTF. The CDR3 region has the DNA TGTGCCAGGCGACAGACAGGGCCCTCCTATGGCTACACCTTC.

This clone has a single count. The chain is built from TRBV10-3 and TRBJ1-2; 8 bases map to TRBD1. This CDR3 is built from 13 residues. After removal of 3 bases from V and 6 bases from J, the junction contained 3 bases not matched to a gene. Germline CDR1 reads ENHRY; CDR2 reads SYGVKD. This chain's CDR3 is CAISDRGRDGYTF. The CDR3 bases are TGTGCCATCAGTGACAGGGGGCGTGATGGCTACACCTTC.

V is TRBV19 and J is TRBJ1-1; D is unclear. The CDR3 totals 13 residues. Trimming removed 4 bases at V and 1 base at J, with 7 bases between. CDR1 is LNHDA and CDR2 is SQIVND in the germline V gene (reference sequence). CDR3 DNA: TGTGCCAGTAGTAACGCGGGGAACACTGAAGCTTTCTTT. This gives the protein CASSNAGNTEAFF.

This clone turned up a few times. The chain carries TRBV19 and TRBJ1-1; 12 bases match TRBD1. The CDR3 has 15 residues. Looked up from germline, CDR1 is LNHDA and CDR2 is SQIVND (reference sequence). The J segment lost 10 bases and the V segment lost 8 bases, leaving 14 bases of the junction unmatched. CDR3: CASFSQPGQGAGAFF. The CDR3 region has the DNA TGTGCCAGTTTTTCTCAGCCGGGACAGGGGGCAGGAGCTTTCTTT.

This chain connects TRBV6-4 to TRBJ1-4; D is undetermined. The V gene lost 1 base and the J gene lost 3 bases, with 12 bases spanning the gap. Germline V gene lookup returns CDR1 MRHNA and CDR2 SNTAGT. This CDR3 is built from 16 residues. CDR3 DNA: TGTGCCAGCAGTGACTACCGGGGATTGCCTAATGAAAAACTGTTTTTT. Its protein is CASSDYRGLPNEKLFF.

The V call is TRBV27, the J call TRBJ1-1, with TRBD1 as a possible D gene (6 bases). Trimming pared 3 bases from V and 1 base from J, leaving 12 bases between. This CDR3 spans 15 amino acids. Germline V gene lookup returns CDR1 MNHEY and CDR2 SMNVEV (reference sequence). CDR3 DNA sequence: TGTGCCAGCAGTTTGCAGAGAGGGGGGAACACTGAAGCTTTCTTT. Translating gives CASSLQRGGNTEAFF.

There are a few counts of this clone. V gene TRBV4-1 combines with J gene TRBJ1-6; 7 bases line up with TRBD1. J gave up 14 bases and V 0 bases, and 10 bases lay outside the gene matches. The CDR3 is 15 amino acids. The germline CDR1 and CDR2 sequences are MGHRA and YSYEKL. The CDR3 coding sequence is TGCGCCAGCAGCCAAGACGACAGGGTAGGGTTAACCCTCCACTTT. Translation: CASSQDDRVGLTLHF.

V usage is TRBV27 and J usage is TRBJ2-3; D might be TRBD1 (6 bases). Trimming stripped 2 bases from V and 9 bases from J, with 21 bases between. The CDR3 is 16 amino acids. CDR1 and CDR2 (germline): MNHEY, SMNVEV (reference sequence). For the CDR3, the DNA is TGTGCCAGCAGTTTACCCCCAGGGGCTTCTTCTGGGACGCAGTATTTT. As protein: CASSLPPGASSGTQYF.

V usage is TRBV18 and J usage is TRBJ2-3, with D possibly matching TRBD2 (5 bases). The CDR3 runs to 14 residues. V was trimmed by 4 bases and J by 0 bases, leaving 8 bases between them. Germline lookup yields CDR1 KGHSH and CDR2 LQKENI. The CDR3, as DNA: TGTGCCAGCTCACGAGGCGGGAGCACAGATACGCAGTATTTT. It is translated as CASSRGGSTDTQYF. The variable domain in full, with the rest retrieved from reference TRBV18 and TRBJ2-3, is NAGVMQNPRHLVRRRGQEARLRCSPMKGHSHVYWYRQLPEEGLKFMVYLQKENIIDESGMPKERFSAEFPKEGPSILRIQQVVRGDSAAYFCASSRGGSTDTQYFGPGTRLTVL.

V and J are TRBV9 and TRBJ1-2; 7 bases map to TRBD1. The CDR3 sequence is 14 residues long. The V gene's germline CDR1 is SGDLS and CDR2 YYNGEE. V shed 2 bases and J 4 bases; nucleotides not matched to a gene: 5. CDR3 coding DNA: TGTGCCAGCAGCGTGTTCGAGGGGGCCTATGGCTACACCTTC. It encodes CASSVFEGAYGYTF.

CDR3 in DNA: TGTGCCAGCAGCTTACAGGAATCCTACGAGCAGTACTTC. Protein sequence: CASSLQESYEQYF. The chain is built from TRBV11-3 and TRBJ2-7; D not certain. The CDR3 runs 13 residues. In germline, CDR1 is SGHNT, CDR2 YENEEA. V lost 2 bases and J 1 base, leaving 6 bases between the germline ends.

The CDR3 region is CASSIQGGYQPQHF. CDR3 nucleotides: TGTGCCAGCAGCATACAGGGCGGATATCAGCCCCAGCATTTT. The chain links TRBV6-6 to TRBJ1-5; a possible D gene is TRBD1 (6 bases). This CDR3 contains 14 residues. The germline V gene has CDR1 MNHNY and CDR2 SVGAGI (reference sequence). Trimming took 6 bases from V and 5 from J, leaving 14 bases between them.

The chain combines TRBV4-1 with TRBJ2-1, with 10 bases matching TRBD2. V gave up 0 bases and J gave up 7 bases; unmatched junction bases: 6. CDR3 size: 16 residues. CDR1 and CDR2 from the germline V gene are MGHRA and YSYEKL. For the CDR3, the DNA is TGCGCCAGCAGCCAAGAACCTAGCGGGGGACTTAATGAGCAGTTCTTC. Amino acid sequence: CASSQEPSGGLNEQFF.

As DNA, the CDR3 is TGCGCCAGCAGCAGGACAGGGGGCGCGAACACCGGGGAGCTGTTTTTT. This codes for CASSRTGGANTGELFF. J is TRBJ2-2 and V is TRBV5-1, with 11 bases aligning to TRBD1. V gave up 4 bases and J gave up 0 bases; unmatched junction bases: 2. CDR1 is SGHRS, CDR2 YFSETQ, per germline. This CDR3 has 16 residues. The full variable domain, rest sourced from reference TRBV5-1 and TRBJ2-2, is KAGVTQTPRYLIKTRGQQVTLSCSPISGHRSVSWYQQTPGQGLQFLFEYFSETQRNKGNFPGRFSGRQFSNSRSEMNVSTLELGDSALYLCASSRTGGANTGELFFGEGSRLTVL.

In this sample, this clone turned up once. The chain couples TRBV4-1 to TRBJ1-5, with TRBD1 matching over 9 bases. The junction had 4 bases not matched to a gene; V was cut back by 2 bases and J by 2 bases. The CDR3 length is 16 residues. Germline loops: CDR1 MGHRA, CDR2 YSYEKL. The CDR3 region is CASSQWTGAGNQPQHF. The CDR3 nucleotides read TGCGCCAGCAGCCAATGGACAGGGGCAGGCAATCAGCCCCAGCATTTT.

V usage is TRBV11-3 and J usage is TRBJ2-5, with a possible D match to TRBD1 (6 bases). V was pared by 5 bases and J by 1 base, with 11 bases between. The CDR3 is made up of 14 amino acids. CDR1 is SGHNT and CDR2 is YENEEA in the germline V gene. For the CDR3, the DNA is TGTGCCAGCAGCCTCTCAGGGGTCCAAGAGACCCAGTACTTC. This encodes CASSLSGVQETQYF.

The CDR3 reads CASSPGLAGYDGQYF. The CDR3, as DNA: TGTGCCAGTAGTCCGGGACTAGCGGGGTATGACGGGCAGTACTTC. The chain recombines TRBV19 with TRBJ2-7; 13 bases map to TRBD2. V lost 5 bases and J lost 9; bases outside the gene matches: 10. The CDR3 is 15 amino acids. CDR1 is LNHDA and CDR2 is SQIVND in the germline V gene (reference sequence).

V usage is TRBV11-2 and J usage is TRBJ2-2; the D gene is possibly TRBD2 (6 bases). Per the germline V gene, CDR1 is SGHAT and CDR2 is FQNNGV. The CDR3 spans 16 residues. Trimming shortened V by 1 base and J by 1 base, and 10 bases separated the two germline ends. The CDR3 nucleotides read TGTGCCAGCAGCTTAGTCGGCGGGGTGAACACCGGGGAGCTGTTTTTT. Its protein product is CASSLVGGVNTGELFF.

J is TRBJ2-1 and V is TRBV4-1; D might be TRBD2 (6 bases). Deletions cut 0 bases from V and 4 bases from J, with 13 bases between. Germline CDR1 reads MGHRA; CDR2 reads YSYEKL. This CDR3 has 16 residues. CDR3 loop: CASSQEPSEGYNEQFF. The CDR3 DNA sequence: TGCGCCAGCAGCCAAGAGCCCTCGGAGGGATACAATGAGCAGTTCTTC.

The chain links TRBV19 to TRBJ1-1; D possibly corresponds to TRBD1 (5 bases). This CDR3 has 14 residues. Trimming shortened V by 5 bases and J by 2 bases, and 12 bases separated the two germline ends. CDR1 and CDR2 (germline): LNHDA, SQIVND (reference sequence). For the CDR3, the DNA is TGTGCCAGTAGTTCGCTCCAGGGAAACACTGAAGCTTTCTTT. Protein product: CASSSLQGNTEAFF. Based on the CDR3 plus reference TRBV19 and TRBJ1-1, the full variable domain is DGGITQSPKYLFRKEGQNVTLSCEQNLNHDAMYWYRQDPGQGLRLIYYSQIVNDFQKGDIAEGYSVSREKKESFPLTVTSAQKNPTAFYLCASSSLQGNTEAFFGQGTRLTVV.